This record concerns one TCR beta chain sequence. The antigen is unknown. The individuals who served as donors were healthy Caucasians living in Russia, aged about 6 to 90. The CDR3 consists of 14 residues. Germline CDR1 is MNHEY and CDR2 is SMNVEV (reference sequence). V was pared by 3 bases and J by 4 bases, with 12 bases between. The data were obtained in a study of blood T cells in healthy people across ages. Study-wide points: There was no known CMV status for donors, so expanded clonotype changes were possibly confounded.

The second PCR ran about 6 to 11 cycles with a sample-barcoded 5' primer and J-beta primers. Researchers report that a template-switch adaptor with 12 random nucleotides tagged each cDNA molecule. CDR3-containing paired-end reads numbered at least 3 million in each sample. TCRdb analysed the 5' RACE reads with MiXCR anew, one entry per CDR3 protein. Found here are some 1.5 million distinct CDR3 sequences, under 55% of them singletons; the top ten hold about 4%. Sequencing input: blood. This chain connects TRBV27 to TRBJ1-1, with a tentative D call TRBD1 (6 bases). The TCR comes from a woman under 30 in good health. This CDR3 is CASSFYREGTEAFF. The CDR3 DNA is TGTGCCAGCAGTTTTTACAGGGAAGGCACTGAAGCTTTCTTT.